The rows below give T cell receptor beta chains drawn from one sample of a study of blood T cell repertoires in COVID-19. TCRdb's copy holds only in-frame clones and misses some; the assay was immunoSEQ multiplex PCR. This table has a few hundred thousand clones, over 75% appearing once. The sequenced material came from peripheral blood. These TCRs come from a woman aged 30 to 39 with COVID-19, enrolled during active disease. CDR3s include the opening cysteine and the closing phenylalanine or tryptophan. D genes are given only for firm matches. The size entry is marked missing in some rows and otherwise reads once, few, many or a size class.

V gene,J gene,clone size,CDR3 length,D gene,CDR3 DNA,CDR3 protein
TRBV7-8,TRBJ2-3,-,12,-,TGTGCCAGCAGCCATCTAACAGATACGCAGTATTTT,CASSHLTDTQYF
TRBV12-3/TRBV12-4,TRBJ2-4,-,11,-,TGTGCCAGAAGGGGGGGAGACATTCAGTACTTC,CARRGGDIQYF
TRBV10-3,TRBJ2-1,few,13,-,TGTGCCATCAGTTTGGGGGGGCTTGCTGAGCAGTTCTTC,CAISLGGLAEQFF
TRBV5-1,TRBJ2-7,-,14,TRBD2,TGCGCCAGCAGCAAGACTAGCGGGCCGTACGAGCAGTACTTC,CASSKTSGPYEQYF
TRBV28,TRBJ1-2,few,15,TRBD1,TGTGCCAGCAGTTTTTCTCAGGGGGTTAACTATGGCTACACCTTC,CASSFSQGVNYGYTF
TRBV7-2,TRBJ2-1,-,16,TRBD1,TGTGCCAGCAGTCCATTGACAGGGCTCCCTTTGAATGAGCAGTTCTTC,CASSPLTGLPLNEQFF
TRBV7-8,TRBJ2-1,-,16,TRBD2,TGTGCCAGCAGCTTAGGGGTAGCGGGGGGGACCGATGAGCAGTTCTTC,CASSLGVAGGTDEQFF
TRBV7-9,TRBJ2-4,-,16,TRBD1,TGTGCCAGCAGCTTCGGGACAGGGGTGGCCAAAAACATTCAGTACTTC,CASSFGTGVAKNIQYF
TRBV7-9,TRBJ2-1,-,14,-,TGTGCCAGCAGCTTGGGGCCAGGGTGGAATGAGCAGTTCTTC,CASSLGPGWNEQFF
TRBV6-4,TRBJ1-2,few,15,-,TGTGCCAGCAGTGCCGCACCTGACAGGAACTATGGCTACACCTTC,CASSAAPDRNYGYTF
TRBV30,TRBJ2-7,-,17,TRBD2,TGTGCCTTGAGTAGACTAGCGGGAGGGCCCTCGCTGGCCGAGCAGTACTTC,CALSRLAGGPSLAEQYF
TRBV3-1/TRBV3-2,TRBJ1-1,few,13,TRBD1,TGTGCCAGCAGCCAGACAGGGAGCACTGAAGCTTTCTTT,CASSQTGSTEAFF
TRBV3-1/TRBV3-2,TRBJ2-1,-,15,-,TGTGCCAGCAGCCAAGAGGAGACTCGTATCGGTGAGCAGTTCTTC,CASSQEETRIGEQFF
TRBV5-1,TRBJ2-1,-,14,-,TGCGCCAGCAGCTTGGGAGCGGAGTACAATGAGCAGTTCTTC,CASSLGAEYNEQFF
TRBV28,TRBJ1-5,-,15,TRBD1,TGTGCCAGCAGTTTTGGGACAGGGATCGGGCAGCCCCAGCATTTT,CASSFGTGIGQPQHF
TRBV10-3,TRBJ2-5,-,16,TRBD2,TGTGCCATCAGTGACCCGGGACTAGCGGGAAAAGAGACCCAGTACTTC,CAISDPGLAGKETQYF
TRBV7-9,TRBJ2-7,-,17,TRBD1,TGTGCCAGCAGCTTAGGGGGACAGGGCATACTCTCCTACGAGCAGTACTTC,CASSLGGQGILSYEQYF
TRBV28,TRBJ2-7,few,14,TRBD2,TGTGCCAGCAGTCAGACTAGCCTATCCGCCGAGCAGTACTTC,CASSQTSLSAEQYF
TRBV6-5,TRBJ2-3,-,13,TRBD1,TGTGCCAGCAGCGACAGGGGCACAGATACGCAGTATTTT,CASSDRGTDTQYF
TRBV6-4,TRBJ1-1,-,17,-,TGTGCCAGCAGTGACTCGCGCAGGCGCATTATGAACACTGAAGCTTTCTTT,CASSDSRRRIMNTEAFF
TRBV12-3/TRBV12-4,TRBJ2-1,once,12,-,TGTGCCATCGGGGAGCGCTACAATGAGCAGTTCTTC,CAIGERYNEQFF
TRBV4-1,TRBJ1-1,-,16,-,TGCGCCAGCAGCCATGACCTACAGGAGATGAACACTGAAGCTTTCTTT,CASSHDLQEMNTEAFF
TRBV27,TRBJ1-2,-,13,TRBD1,TGTGCCAGCAGTTTCGAGGGGGCGGGGGGCTACACCTTC,CASSFEGAGGYTF
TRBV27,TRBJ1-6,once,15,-,TGTGCCAGCAGTTTAAGTTTGCGGGGCGACTCACCCCTCCACTTT,CASSLSLRGDSPLHF
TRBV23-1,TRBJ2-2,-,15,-,TGCGCCAGCAGTTCTGTGGAGGATCGCACCGGGGAGCTGTTTTTT,CASSSVEDRTGELFF
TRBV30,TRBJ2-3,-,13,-,TGTGCCTGGAGTTCGGACAACACAGATACGCAGTATTTT,CAWSSDNTDTQYF
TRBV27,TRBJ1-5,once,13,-,TGTGCCAGCCCAGGGGCACCACCTCAGCCCCAGCATTTT,CASPGAPPQPQHF
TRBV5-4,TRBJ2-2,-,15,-,TGTGCCAGCAGCTTGTTATTCGGGAGCGCCGGGGAGCTGTTTTTT,CASSLLFGSAGELFF
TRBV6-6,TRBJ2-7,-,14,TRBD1,TGTGCCAGCAGCACCGGGACAGGGATCTACGAGCAGTACTTC,CASSTGTGIYEQYF
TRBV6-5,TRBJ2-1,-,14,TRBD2,TGTGCCAGCAACCTCCTAGCGGGAGCAGGAGAGCAGTTCTTC,CASNLLAGAGEQFF
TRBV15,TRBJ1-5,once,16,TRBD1,TGTGCCACCAGCAGGGTCTTGACAGGGGACGGTCAGCCCCAGCATTTT,CATSRVLTGDGQPQHF
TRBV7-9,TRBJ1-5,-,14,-,TGTGCCAGCAGCTTAGAGGGAGGACCTCAGCCCCAGCATTTT,CASSLEGGPQPQHF
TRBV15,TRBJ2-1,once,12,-,TGTGCCACCAGCATGAGGGCCGAAGAGCAGTTCTTC,CATSMRAEEQFF
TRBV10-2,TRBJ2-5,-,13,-,TGCGCCAGCAGCGGAAGCAGGGTGGAGACCCAGTACTTC,CASSGSRVETQYF
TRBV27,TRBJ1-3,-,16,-,TGTGCCAGCAGCCCACTATCCCCTACAGGGAGAAACACCATATATTTT,CASSPLSPTGRNTIYF
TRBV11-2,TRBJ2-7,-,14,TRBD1,TGTGCCAGCAGCCCCCCCAGGGGGCTCTACGAGCAGTACTTC,CASSPPRGLYEQYF
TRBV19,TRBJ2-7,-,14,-,TGTGCCAGTAGTATAAGGGGGGGAATCTACGAGCAGTACTTC,CASSIRGGIYEQYF
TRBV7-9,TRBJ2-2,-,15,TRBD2,TGTGCCAGCAGCGGGAGAGCGGGAGTCCCCGGGGAGCTGTTTTTT,CASSGRAGVPGELFF
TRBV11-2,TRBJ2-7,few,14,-,TGTGCCAGCAGCTTAGAAACAGGGACCTACGAGCAGTACTTC,CASSLETGTYEQYF
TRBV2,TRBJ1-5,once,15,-,TGTGCCAGCAGTGAATTTAGGGGAAGTATTCAGCCCCAGCATTTT,CASSEFRGSIQPQHF